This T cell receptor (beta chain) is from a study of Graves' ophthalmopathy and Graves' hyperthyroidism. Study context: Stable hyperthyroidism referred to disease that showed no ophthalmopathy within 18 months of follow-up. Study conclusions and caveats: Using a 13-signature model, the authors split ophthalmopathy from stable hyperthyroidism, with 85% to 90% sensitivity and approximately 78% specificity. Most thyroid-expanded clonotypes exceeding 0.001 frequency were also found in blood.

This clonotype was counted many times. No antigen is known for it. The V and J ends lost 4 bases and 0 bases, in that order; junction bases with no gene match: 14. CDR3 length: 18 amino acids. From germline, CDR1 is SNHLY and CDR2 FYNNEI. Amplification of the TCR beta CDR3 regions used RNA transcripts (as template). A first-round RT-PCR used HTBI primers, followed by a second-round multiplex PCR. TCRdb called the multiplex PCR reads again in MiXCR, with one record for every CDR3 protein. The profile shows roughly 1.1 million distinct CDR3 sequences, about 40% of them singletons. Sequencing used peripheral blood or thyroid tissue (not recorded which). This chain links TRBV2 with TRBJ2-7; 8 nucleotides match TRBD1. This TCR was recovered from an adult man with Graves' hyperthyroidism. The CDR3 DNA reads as TGTGCCAGCAGTGGGGACAGGAGACAGGGGTCGGGCTCCTACGAGCAGTACTTC. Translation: CASSGDRRQGSGSYEQYF.